These 3 T cell receptor beta chains were all obtained from the same sample, sequenced in a study of CD8+ T cells in alopecia areata (dated by TCRdb to between 2018 and 2020). The protocol used for the library was the immunoSEQ multiplex PCR assay. RNA was extracted from all samples and reverse transcribed into cDNA, which served as template for TCR sequencing. In TCRdb, the immuneACCESS table is reduced to in-frame sequences with V and J assigned. These tables do not hold every clone; where another copy was compared, an unresolved V gene accounts for under half, and the others remain unexplained. This sample gives more than 150,000 clones in total; 50% to 60% of them show up just once. Approximately 3.5% of the sample is taken by the ten largest. The sample's time point label, in plain terms: roughly 27 days on oral tofacitinib. The treatment or condition label of this sample denotes: oral pan-JAK inhibitor, 5-10 mg twice daily.

The sequencing here drew on CD4+ T cells sorted from blood, taken at week 4, from a patient treated with tofacitinib. These TCRs come from a human donor with alopecia areata.

The chain is built from TRBV2 and TRBJ1-2; TRBD1 matches 7 bases. Germline trimming cut 6 bases from V and 6 bases from J; bases unmatched to any gene: 7. The CDR3 runs 13 residues. Germline CDR1 SNHLY, CDR2 FYNNEI. CDR3 DNA sequence: TGTGCCAGCAGAGTCGACAGGGAGAATGGCTACACCTTC. Translated, it gives CASRVDRENGYTF.

The V call is TRBV15, the J call TRBJ1-2; TRBD1 matches at 8 bases. Germline loops: CDR1 LNHNV, CDR2 YYDKDF (reference sequence). CDR3 length: 14 amino acids. Losses at the gene ends were 8 bases for V and 4 bases for J; bases not matched to a gene: 9. CDR3 nucleotide sequence: TGTGCCACCTCCCCGGACAGGGTCGTCTATGGCTACACCTTC. The encoded protein is CATSPDRVVYGYTF.

As for this clone: Other DNA sequences in the same sample also yield this CDR3. The V gene is TRBV5-1, the J gene TRBJ1-1, with 8 positions matching TRBD1. CDR1 is SGHRS and CDR2 is YFSETQ in the germline V gene. The trim removed 4 bases at V and 1 base at J, leaving 6 bases unmatched. This CDR3 spans 15 amino acids. CDR3 residues: CASSLAGTGNTEAFF. CDR3 nucleotides: TGCGCCAGCAGCCTTGCCGGGACAGGGAACACTGAAGCTTTCTTT.